These 27 T cell receptor beta chains were sequenced from one sample in a study of blood T cell repertoires in COVID-19. The assay was immunoSEQ multiplex PCR, and TCRdb's table has in-frame clones only and misses some. Of 65,000 to 75,000 clones detected, 90% appear once; the ten largest clones hold roughly 1.5%. Specimen: peripheral blood. These receptors were obtained from a man aged 50-59 years with acute or convalescent COVID-19.

The rearrangement links TRBV5-5 to TRBJ1-6; 7 bases are shared with TRBD1. The J segment lost 0 bases and the V segment lost 2 bases, leaving 11 bases of the junction unmatched. The CDR3 totals 19 residues. Germline V gene data show CDR1 as SGHKS and CDR2 as YYEKEE (reference sequence). The DNA of the CDR3 is TGTGCCAGCAGCTTTAGGGACAGCCAGAGAAGCTCCTATAATTCACCCCTCCACTTT. This gives the protein CASSFRDSQRSSYNSPLHF.

This chain uses TRBV12-5 with TRBJ2-1; D is uncertain. In germline, CDR1 is LGHNT, CDR2 FRNRAP. The germline V and J ends were trimmed by 1 base and 8 bases, with 6 bases remaining between them. There are 12 residues in the CDR3. CDR3 nucleotides: TGTGCTAGTGGTTTGGCAGATTATGAGCAGTTCTTC. Its protein is CASGLADYEQFF.

This chain connects TRBV6-5 to TRBJ1-2, with 10 bases identical to TRBD1. CDR3 length equals 14 residues. Per the germline V gene, CDR1 is MNHEY and CDR2 is SVGAGI. With 6 bases clipped from V and 5 bases from J, the junction kept 6 bases outside the gene matches. The CDR3: CASREGQGRYGYTF. In DNA form, the CDR3 reads TGTGCCAGCAGGGAGGGACAGGGGAGGTATGGCTACACCTTC.

This clone appeared once. This chain links TRBV30 with TRBJ2-3; maybe TRBD2 (6 bases). The CDR3 has 14 residues. The V end was cut by 4 bases, the J end by 2 bases, with 13 bases between. Germline V lookup: CDR1 GTSNPN, CDR2 SVGIG (reference sequence). The CDR3 coding sequence is TGTGCCTGGACTCCGGGACTGTCCACAGATACGCAGTATTTT. This translates into CAWTPGLSTDTQYF.

V is TRBV2 and J is TRBJ2-5; 7 positions match TRBD2. The length of the CDR3 is 12 residues. CDR1 and CDR2 (germline): SNHLY, FYNNEI. Trimming at V came to 9 bases and at J to 0 bases, leaving 1 base not matched to a gene. CDR3 coding DNA: TGTGCCAGGGGGACTAACCAAGAGACCCAGTACTTC. Its protein is CARGTNQETQYF.

The genes are TRBV28 and TRBJ2-5, with 9 nucleotides matching TRBD1. CDR1 and CDR2 (germline): MDHEN, SYDVKM. J gave up 5 bases and V 6 bases, and 4 bases lay outside the gene matches. CDR3 length: 13 amino acids. CDR3 sequence: CASRWTGVETQYF. The CDR3 DNA is TGTGCCAGCAGGTGGACAGGGGTCGAGACCCAGTACTTC.

The chain carries TRBV10-3 and TRBJ2-2; 12 bases map to TRBD1. V was clipped by 7 bases and J by 3 bases; unmatched bases: 3. This CDR3 comprises 15 residues. Germline CDR1 reads ENHRY; CDR2 reads SYGVKD. The CDR3, as DNA: TGTGCCATCACAGGGACAGGGGGCGACACCGGGGAGCTGTTTTTT. Translated: CAITGTGGDTGELFF.

The chain uses TRBV6-6 and TRBJ2-1; no reliable D call. The V gene lost 0 bases and the J gene lost 8 bases, with 11 bases spanning the gap. This CDR3 contains 14 residues. The germline gives CDR1 MNHNY, CDR2 SVGAGI (reference sequence). The CDR3 loop reads CASSYSWREDEQFF. For the CDR3, the DNA is TGTGCCAGCAGTTACTCGTGGAGAGAGGATGAGCAGTTCTTC.

The genes are TRBV7-8 and TRBJ2-7; no reliable D call. Looked up from germline, CDR1 is SGHVS and CDR2 is FQNEAQ. This CDR3 has 13 residues. V lost 1 base to trimming and J lost 1 base, with 5 bases between them. The CDR3 here is CASSLDRSYEQYF. For the CDR3, the DNA is TGTGCCAGCAGCTTAGACCGGTCCTACGAGCAGTACTTC.

This rearrangement joins TRBV5-4 to TRBJ1-4, with D hard to call. CDR3 length equals 13 residues. Germline assignment: CDR1 SGHNT and CDR2 YYREEE (reference sequence). Trimming took off 0 bases at V and 8 bases at J, with 8 bases between the two ends. For the CDR3, the DNA is TGTGCCAGCAGCTTGGGCAACGGGGAAAAACTGTTTTTT. Amino acids: CASSLGNGEKLFF.

This clone was detected only a few times. The chain recombines TRBV6-2 or TRBV6-3 with TRBJ2-1, with 8 positions matching TRBD1. CDR1 is MNHEY, CDR2 SVGEGT, per germline. The V gene end was trimmed by 6 bases and the J gene end by 4 bases; junction bases not matched to a gene: 8. The CDR3 covers 15 residues. CDR3 amino acids: CASSFLGQGYNEQFF. In nucleotides, the CDR3 is TGTGCCAGCAGCTTCCTAGGACAGGGTTACAATGAGCAGTTCTTC.

The chain employs TRBV24-1 and TRBJ2-5; 8 bases fit TRBD1. The V gene end was trimmed by 6 bases and the J gene end by 3 bases; junction bases not matched to a gene: 5. This CDR3 contains 14 residues. Germline V gene sequence: CDR1 KGHDR, CDR2 SFDVKD. This CDR3 reads CATSMGQVKETQYF. The CDR3 region has the DNA TGTGCCACCAGTATGGGACAGGTAAAAGAGACCCAGTACTTC.

The J gene is TRBJ1-6, the V gene TRBV9; tentatively, D is TRBD1 (5 bases). Germline CDR1 reads SGDLS; CDR2 reads YYNGEE. V was clipped by 3 bases and J by 8 bases, with 21 bases between them. This CDR3 is built from 17 residues. Here the CDR3 DNA reads TGTGCCAGCAGCGAGGGGTGGGGACTCCGGGGCGATTCACCCCTCCACTTT. Translated: CASSEGWGLRGDSPLHF.

The chain employs TRBV21-1 and TRBJ2-7; the D segment call TRBD1 is taken from the table without a DNA check. TRBV21-1 counts as a pseudogene. The CDR3 loop spans 14 amino acids. CDR3: CASSKEDRAYEQYV. DNA for the CDR3: TGTGCCAGCAGCAAAGAGGACAGGGCATACGAGCAGTACGTC.

The rearrangement joins TRBV15 to TRBJ2-7; TRBD1 matches at 7 bases. The CDR3 has 16 amino acids. Germline V CDR1 and CDR2: LNHNV, YYDKDF (reference sequence). J lost 5 bases, V lost 2 bases, and 12 bases had no gene match. The DNA of the CDR3 is TGTGCCACCAGCAGACCGAGGACAGGAGCTCTCCACGAGCAGTACGTC. It is translated as CATSRPRTGALHEQYV.

The chain joins TRBV28 to TRBJ2-2, with D possibly matching TRBD2 (6 bases). The CDR3 has 13 amino acids. Germline loops: CDR1 MDHEN, CDR2 SYDVKM. V lost 10 bases and J lost 5, with 14 bases in between. The CDR3 DNA reads as TGTGCCATCCAAGCGGGTTGGACCGGGGAGCTGTTTTTT. It yields the protein CAIQAGWTGELFF. The entire variable domain, with the rest obtained from reference TRBV28 and TRBJ2-2, is as follows: DVKVTQSSRYLVKRTGEKVFLECVQDMDHENMFWYRQDPGLGLRLIYFSYDVKMKEKGDIPEGYSVSREKKERFSLILESASTNQTSMYLCAIQAGWTGELFFGEGSRLTVL.

This clone was detected once. The CDR3 loop reads CASSPLGTGVQHTQYF. As DNA, the CDR3 is TGTGCCAGCAGTCCCCTAGGGACAGGGGTACAACATACGCAGTATTTT. The chain carries TRBV27 and TRBJ2-3; 10 positions match TRBD1. Trimming cost V 5 bases and J 7 bases; bases outside gene matches: 12. From germline, CDR1 is MNHEY and CDR2 SMNVEV (reference sequence). The CDR3 extends over 16 amino acids.

This clone has just one count. V gene TRBV15 combines with J gene TRBJ1-1, with a weak D call TRBD1 (6 bases). The germline gives CDR1 LNHNV, CDR2 YYDKDF (reference sequence). The CDR3 length is 15 residues. V lost 4 bases and J 5 bases, leaving 17 bases between the germline ends. The CDR3 DNA reads as TGTGCCACCAGCAACGACAGGAGAGGTGGTACTGAAGCTTTCTTT. Its protein is CATSNDRRGGTEAFF. The full variable domain, with the rest looked up from reference TRBV15 and TRBJ1-1, is DAMVIQNPRYQVTQFGKPVTLSCSQTLNHNVMYWYQQKSSQAPKLLFHYYDKDFNNEADTPDNFQSRRPNTSFCFLDIRSPGLGDTAMYLCATSNDRRGGTEAFFGQGTRLTVV.

The chain couples TRBV5-1 to TRBJ2-2, with D perhaps matching TRBD1 (5 bases). Germline V lookup: CDR1 SGHRS, CDR2 YFSETQ. The V gene lost 4 bases and the J gene lost 5 bases, with 12 bases spanning the gap. The CDR3 sequence is 14 residues long. The CDR3 spells CASSLYRGTGELFF. CDR3 nucleotide sequence: TGCGCCAGCAGCCTATATAGGGGAACCGGGGAGCTGTTTTTT.

This chain connects TRBV7-2 to TRBJ1-5, with a possible D match to TRBD1 (6 bases). Germline loops: CDR1 SGHTA, CDR2 FQGNSA. The CDR3 sequence is 15 residues long. V lost 1 base and J 6 bases, leaving 13 bases between the germline ends. CDR3 loop: CASSLDGTGSQPQHF. The CDR3 DNA sequence: TGTGCCAGCAGCTTAGATGGTACAGGGAGTCAGCCCCAGCATTTT. The full variable domain, rest sourced from reference TRBV7-2 and TRBJ1-5, is GAGVSQSPSNKVTEKGKDVELRCDPISGHTALYWYRQSLGQGLEFLIYFQGNSAPDKSGLPSDRFSAERTGGSVSTLTIQRTQQEDSAVYLCASSLDGTGSQPQHFGDGTRLSIL.

V and J are TRBV28 and TRBJ1-1; possible D gene TRBD1, 6 bases. Per germline, CDR1 MDHEN and CDR2 SYDVKM. The CDR3 spans 15 residues. V lost 4 bases to trimming and J lost 1 base, with 13 bases between them. The CDR3 spells CASSSRGQKNTEAFF. The CDR3 DNA follows: TGTGCCAGCAGTTCCCGAGGACAGAAGAACACTGAAGCTTTCTTT.

This chain joins TRBV19 and TRBJ2-1; TRBD2 aligns across 9 bases. The germline gives CDR1 LNHDA, CDR2 SQIVND (reference sequence). CDR3 size: 14 residues. V trimming: 0 bases; J trimming: 14 bases; junction bases outside the gene matches: 8. The CDR3 DNA reads as TGTGCCAGTAGTATAGACCCCGGGACTAGCCTTAAGTTCTTC. Translated, it gives CASSIDPGTSLKFF.

The rearrangement uses TRBV7-8 and TRBJ2-3; 12 bases are a match to TRBD2. Trimming cost V 3 bases and J 6 bases; bases outside gene matches: 10. The CDR3 extends over 17 amino acids. CDR1 SGHVS and CDR2 FQNEAQ come from the germline V gene. The CDR3 nucleotides read TGTGCCAGCAGCTTGGGTCGACTAGCGGGGGATCGGGATACGCAGTATTTT. Its protein is CASSLGRLAGDRDTQYF.

The chain uses TRBV10-3 and TRBJ2-1, with 8 bases matching TRBD2. The CDR3 sequence is 13 residues long. Looked up from germline, CDR1 is ENHRY and CDR2 is SYGVKD. The J segment lost 7 bases and the V segment lost 4 bases, leaving 3 bases of the junction unmatched. For the CDR3, the DNA is TGTGCCATCAGTGCACCTAGCGGGAATGAGCAGTTCTTC. It encodes CAISAPSGNEQFF.

V gene TRBV27 combines with J gene TRBJ2-1; 9 bases fit TRBD2. Germline V gene lookup returns CDR1 MNHEY and CDR2 SMNVEV (reference sequence). Trimming cost V 2 bases and J 4 bases; bases outside gene matches: 6. This CDR3 comprises 16 residues. As DNA, the CDR3 is TGTGCCAGCAGTTTACTGACTAGCGGAACATACAATGAGCAGTTCTTC. Translation: CASSLLTSGTYNEQFF.

V usage is TRBV3-1 (or the pseudogene TRBV3-2) and J usage is TRBJ1-5, with D possibly TRBD1 on 5 matching bases. Between the trimmed V and J ends, which lost 1 base and 6 bases, there was a span of 19 bases. In germline, CDR1 is LGHDT, CDR2 YNNKEL (reference sequence). There are 17 residues in the CDR3. The CDR3 nucleotides are TGTGCCAGCAGCCAAGGGTACCAGGGCAGGCCACGTCAGCCCCAGCATTTT. Protein product: CASSQGYQGRPRQPQHF.

The V and J genes are TRBV18 and TRBJ2-2; D not resolved. Trimming left V 0 bases short and J 1 base short, with 6 bases between. Germline CDR1 and CDR2: KGHSH and LQKENI. This CDR3 region has 15 residues. The CDR3 bases are TGTGCCAGCTCACCACCCTCCAGGAACACCGGGGAGCTGTTTTTT. The encoded protein is CASSPPSRNTGELFF.